Given below is one T cell receptor beta chain in context. This entry is derived from a study of blood T cell repertoires in COVID-19. Study-level information: COVID-19 samples, acute and convalescent, were from the United States, Italy and Spain. Sources were T cells, B-cell-depleted T cells, or PBMCs; the material itself was cDNA or gDNA.

Original processing notes: Estimation of nucleated cell counts was performed using reference gene primer amplification. Method: immunoSEQ multiplex PCR; TCRdb's copy keeps in-frame clones and lacks some. The DNA gave D and trimming, while V, J and clone size come from that table. The profile shows approximately 300,000 clones, around 85% of them singletons. Individuals drawn from some 25 US areas were roughly 18 to 89 years old. The germline V gene encodes CDR1 SEHNR and CDR2 FQNEAQ (reference sequence). The V and J ends lost 1 base and 5 bases respectively, with 9 bases between them. The CDR3 is made up of 15 amino acids.

The sequencing sample was made of PBMCs or T cells enriched from blood (not recorded which). The V call is TRBV7-9, the J call TRBJ1-6, with D tentatively TRBD1 (5 bases). The sequence was collected from a woman aged 25 to 45 who had been exposed to COVID-19. This CDR3 is CASSLETVNNSPLHF. CDR3 bases: TGTGCCAGCAGCTTAGAGACAGTTAATAATTCACCCCTCCACTTT.